These 31 T cell receptor beta chains originate from one sample sequenced in a study of cytomegalovirus exposure and HLA in healthy donors. The PCR used 60 Vbeta and 13 Jbeta primers. The method was immunoSEQ multiplex PCR; TCRdb's version includes in-frame clones alone and lacks a portion of them. The table has under 150,000 clones, about three quarters seen once. Sequencing used PBMCs. These receptors originate from a man between 25 and 39 years old in good health and CMV-seronegative.

V usage is TRBV28 and J usage is TRBJ2-1; TRBD1 agrees at 7 bases. The CDR3 is 15 residues long. With V trimmed by 9 bases and J by 1 base, 9 bases remained unmatched. Germline CDR1 MDHEN, CDR2 SYDVKM. The CDR3 DNA is TGTGCCAGTAAGCAGGGGGATCTATCCTACAATGAGCAGTTCTTC. Encoded protein: CASKQGDLSYNEQFF.

V gene TRBV10-1 combines with J gene TRBJ2-1; 8 bases fit TRBD2. From germline, CDR1 is WNHNN and CDR2 SYGVQD (reference sequence). The CDR3 is 16 residues long. V was pared by 6 bases and J by 3 bases, with 10 bases of the junction left unmatched. The CDR3 here is CASRLEREYGYNEQFF. As DNA, the CDR3 is TGCGCCAGCAGACTTGAGCGGGAGTACGGCTACAATGAGCAGTTCTTC.

CDR3 loop: CASSLGGSVQYF. For the CDR3, the DNA is TGTGCCAGCAGCTTAGGAGGGTCGGTGCAGTACTTC. The V call is TRBV7-6, the J call TRBJ2-7; weak D call: TRBD2 (5 bases). Germline lookup yields CDR1 SGHVS and CDR2 FNYEAQ. The CDR3 covers 12 residues. Trimming pared 1 base from V and 9 bases from J, leaving 10 bases between.

The chain recombines TRBV6-5 with TRBJ1-1; D not resolved. Germline lookup yields CDR1 MNHEY and CDR2 SVGAGI. The CDR3 consists of 13 residues. The V and J ends lost 6 bases and 1 base respectively, with 9 bases between them. CDR3 in DNA: TGTGCCAGCAGCATAGAATGGAACACTGAAGCTTTCTTT. Translation gives CASSIEWNTEAFF.

This chain joins TRBV27 and TRBJ1-2; 8 nucleotides line up with TRBD1. Germline lookup yields CDR1 MNHEY and CDR2 SMNVEV (reference sequence). The trim removed 2 bases at V and 4 bases at J, leaving 6 bases unmatched. CDR3 size: 15 residues. As DNA, the CDR3 is TGTGCCAGCAGTTTAGGACAGGGTGCGCTCTATGGCTACACCTTC. This encodes CASSLGQGALYGYTF.

The CDR3, as DNA: TGCGCCAGCAGCCGATGGACAGTTTCTGTCTCTGGGGCCAACGTCCTGACTTTC. Encoded protein: CASSRWTVSVSGANVLTF. The V and J genes are TRBV5-1 and TRBJ2-6; tentatively, D is TRBD1 (6 bases). Germline V CDR1 and CDR2: SGHRS, YFSETQ. V shed 4 bases and J shed 0 bases, with 17 bases lying between them. The CDR3 extends over 18 amino acids.

The V call is TRBV6-6, the J call TRBJ2-2; 11 positions match TRBD1. Trimming took 6 bases from V and 6 from J; bases not matched to a gene: 6. The CDR3 runs 15 residues. Germline V gene data show CDR1 as MNHNY and CDR2 as SVGAGI (reference sequence). In DNA, the CDR3 is TGTGCCAGCAGCAGTACGGGACAGGGGGCCGGGGAGCTGTTTTTT. Its translation is CASSSTGQGAGELFF.

The rearrangement links TRBV27 to TRBJ2-1; 10 bases agree with TRBD1. Germline-derived CDR1 and CDR2 are MNHEY and SMNVEV (reference sequence). The CDR3 contains 17 residues. V lost 6 bases, J lost 9 bases, and 17 bases stayed unmatched. The CDR3 is CASSFPHRDRGTGEQFF. CDR3 coding DNA: TGTGCCAGCAGCTTTCCCCACCGGGACAGGGGTACGGGTGAGCAGTTCTTC.

The J gene is TRBJ1-1, the V gene TRBV30; TRBD1 matches at 7 bases. J was trimmed by 10 bases and V by 0 bases; bases with no gene match: 2. The V gene's germline CDR1 is GTSNPN and CDR2 SVGIG (reference sequence). The CDR3 length is 11 residues. The DNA for the CDR3 is TGTGCCTGGAGTGTCCAGGGGGGAGCTTTCTTT. It codes for CAWSVQGGAFF.

The CDR3 sequence: CASRRSDSEQFF. In nucleotides, the CDR3 is TGCGCCAGCAGGAGAAGTGATTCTGAGCAGTTCTTC. The rearrangement joins TRBV23-1 to TRBJ2-1; no firm D call. TRBV23-1 is known as an ORF, though its function is uncertain. The CDR3 sequence is 12 residues long. Trimming shortened V by 6 bases and J by 9 bases, and 12 bases separated the two germline ends.

CDR3 in DNA: TGCGCCAGCAGCTTACGACAGAGACTTACGAACACCGGGGAGCTGTTTTTT. Its protein product is CASSLRQRLTNTGELFF. The chain couples TRBV5-1 to TRBJ2-2; tentative D call: TRBD1 (5 bases). The CDR3 runs 17 residues. The germline V gene has CDR1 SGHRS and CDR2 YFSETQ. V lost 2 bases and J lost 0, with 14 bases in between.

The chain has TRBV7-2 and TRBJ2-1; 10 nucleotides agree with TRBD2. V dropped 5 bases and J dropped 4; count of bases not matched to a gene: 8. The CDR3 is 16 residues long. Per the germline V gene, CDR1 is SGHTA and CDR2 is FQGNSA. CDR3 nucleotide sequence: TGTGCCAGCAGCCCCCGGACTAGCGGAGGGTACAATGAGCAGTTCTTC. The encoded protein is CASSPRTSGGYNEQFF.

The chain combines TRBV4-2 with TRBJ1-5, with TRBD1 as a possible D gene (5 bases). The CDR3 has 16 residues. Trimming left V 3 bases short and J 0 bases short, with 12 bases between. Germline lookup yields CDR1 LGHNA and CDR2 YNFKEQ. The CDR3 DNA sequence: TGTGCCAGCAGCCAGAGCTCGACAGTTAGCAATCAGCCCCAGCATTTT. Amino acid sequence: CASSQSSTVSNQPQHF.

The chain links TRBV12-5 to TRBJ2-1, with 9 bases aligning to TRBD2. The CDR3 spans 16 residues. V was clipped by 2 bases and J by 7 bases; unmatched bases: 9. Germline loops: CDR1 LGHNT, CDR2 FRNRAP. For the CDR3, the DNA is TGTGCTAGTGGTTTGACCTTAGCGGGAGTCAAGAATGAGCAGTTCTTC. Its translation is CASGLTLAGVKNEQFF. The full variable domain, its missing parts supplied by reference TRBV12-5 and TRBJ2-1, is DARVTQTPRHKVTEMGQEVTMRCQPILGHNTVFWYRQTMMQGLELLAYFRNRAPLDDSGMPKDRFSAEMPDATLATLKIQPSEPRDSAVYFCASGLTLAGVKNEQFFGPGTRLTVL.

In DNA, the CDR3 is TGTGCCATCAGTGAGTCGAAACTAGCGGGGGTACAAGAGACCCAGTACTTC. Translation: CAISESKLAGVQETQYF. V is TRBV10-3 and J is TRBJ2-5; 11 nucleotides match TRBD2. V gave up 0 bases and J gave up 2 bases; unmatched junction bases: 5. The CDR3 has 17 amino acids. Germline V gene data show CDR1 as ENHRY and CDR2 as SYGVKD.

The CDR3 DNA is TGTGCCAGCGGTCGAGGGAGCTCCTATAATTCACCCCTCCACTTT. It yields the protein CASGRGSSYNSPLHF. The chain has TRBV5-4 and TRBJ1-6, with D hard to call. The CDR3 is 15 residues long. V lost 7 bases and J lost 0, with 11 bases in between. From germline, CDR1 is SGHNT and CDR2 YYREEE (reference sequence). The variable domain in full, with the rest retrieved from reference TRBV5-4 and TRBJ1-6, is ETGVTQSPTHLIKTRGQQVTLRCSSQSGHNTVSWYQQALGQGPQFIFQYYREEENGRGNFPPRFSGLQFPNYSSELNVNALELDDSALYLCASGRGSSYNSPLHFGNGTRLTVT.

This chain joins TRBV10-1 and TRBJ1-1; no firm D call. The CDR3 consists of 13 residues. V dropped 5 bases and J dropped 1 base, with 8 bases sitting between them. Germline V gene sequence: CDR1 WNHNN, CDR2 SYGVQD (reference sequence). In nucleotides, the CDR3 is TGCGCCAGCAGTCCGACTGGGAACACTGAAGCTTTCTTT. Its protein product is CASSPTGNTEAFF.

In its sample, this clone was seen once. The chain joins TRBV4-1 to TRBJ1-2, with 7 bases fitting TRBD1. The CDR3 runs to 16 residues. CDR1 MGHRA and CDR2 YSYEKL come from the germline V gene. V shed 3 bases, J shed 4 bases, and the junction held 11 bases outside the gene matches. CDR3: CASSHPTDRAGYGYTF. As DNA, the CDR3 is TGCGCCAGCAGCCATCCCACCGACAGGGCGGGCTATGGCTACACCTTC.

V usage is TRBV25-1 and J usage is TRBJ2-5; 10 bases align to TRBD1. This CDR3 spans 14 amino acids. CDR1 is MGHDK and CDR2 is SYGVNS in the germline V gene. V was pared by 4 bases and J by 4 bases, with 3 bases of the junction left unmatched. This CDR3 is CASSGQGAGETQYF. The CDR3 DNA is TGTGCCAGCAGTGGACAGGGGGCTGGAGAGACCCAGTACTTC.

The CDR3 region is CASSLTGHSNEKLFF. The DNA for the CDR3 is TGTGCCAGCAGTCTCACGGGACACTCTAATGAAAAACTGTTTTTT. This chain uses TRBV6-1 with TRBJ1-4; possibly TRBD1 for D (6 bases). The germline V gene encodes CDR1 MNHNS and CDR2 SASEGT. This CDR3 region has 15 residues. The ends were cut back, 5 bases at V and 3 bases at J, with 13 bases in the middle.

The V and J genes are TRBV19 and TRBJ1-1; no clear D. This CDR3 has 13 amino acids. The germline gives CDR1 LNHDA, CDR2 SQIVND (reference sequence). Trimming pared 4 bases from V and 0 bases from J, leaving 6 bases between. The CDR3 spells CASSSEVNTEAFF. The DNA of the CDR3 is TGTGCCAGTAGTAGTGAGGTGAACACTGAAGCTTTCTTT.

V is TRBV6-5 and J is TRBJ1-1; the D is unclear. V shed 2 bases and J shed 0 bases, with 13 bases lying between them. Germline lookup yields CDR1 MNHEY and CDR2 SVGAGI. The CDR3 is 16 amino acids. CDR3 DNA: TGTGCCAGCAGTTACCGATCGGTGGGCATGAACACTGAAGCTTTCTTT. As protein: CASSYRSVGMNTEAFF.

The chain employs TRBV20-1 and TRBJ1-6, with D possibly being TRBD1 (5 bases). This CDR3 has 11 amino acids. V gave up 6 bases and J gave up 7 bases, with 7 bases separating them. The germline V gene has CDR1 DFQATT and CDR2 SNEGSKA (reference sequence). CDR3 loop: CSARQNSPLHF. CDR3 in DNA: TGCAGTGCGCGACAGAATTCACCCCTCCACTTT.

This clone was recorded only once. The gene calls are TRBV9 and TRBJ2-7, with 7 bases lining up with TRBD1. Germline CDR1 reads SGDLS; CDR2 reads YYNGEE. CDR3 length: 15 residues. Trimming cost V 0 bases and J 1 base; bases outside gene matches: 4. In DNA form, the CDR3 reads TGTGCCAGCAGCGTAGGTCCAGGGGGATCCTACGAGCAGTACTTC. Amino acids: CASSVGPGGSYEQYF.

The chain uses TRBV2 and TRBJ1-2, with 7 positions matching TRBD1. The CDR3 consists of 16 residues. The germline gives CDR1 SNHLY, CDR2 FYNNEI. The V segment lost 6 bases and the J segment 0 bases; nucleotides outside the gene matches: 10. The CDR3 DNA is TGTGCCAGCAGGGTGGACAGGCTACAAACTAACTATGGCTACACCTTC. It translates to CASRVDRLQTNYGYTF.

The rearrangement joins TRBV29-1 to TRBJ1-6; D not resolved. The ends were cut back, 5 bases at V and 7 bases at J, with 15 bases in the middle. The CDR3 loop spans 14 amino acids. CDR1 SQVTM and CDR2 ANQGSEA come from the germline V gene. CDR3 in amino acids: CSVRRDGINSPLHF. The CDR3 DNA follows: TGCAGCGTTCGGAGGGATGGGATCAATTCACCCCTCCACTTT.

V is TRBV19 and J is TRBJ2-7; D ambiguous. Germline values: CDR1 LNHDA, CDR2 SQIVND (reference sequence). The V and J ends lost 5 bases and 2 bases respectively, with 10 bases between them. The CDR3 loop spans 13 amino acids. The CDR3 DNA follows: TGTGCCAGTAGTGGAGAGTATACCTACGAGCAGTACTTC. It yields the protein CASSGEYTYEQYF.

The V call is TRBV5-1, the J call TRBJ2-7; 16 bases are shared with TRBD2. V shed 4 bases, J shed 6 bases, and the junction held 10 bases outside the gene matches. Germline CDR1 reads SGHRS; CDR2 reads YFSETQ. The CDR3 is made up of 17 amino acids. CDR3 amino acids: CASSPTGTSGRAAEQYF. The CDR3 region has the DNA TGCGCCAGCAGCCCCACCGGGACTAGCGGGAGGGCCGCCGAGCAGTACTTC.

V gene TRBV5-1 combines with J gene TRBJ1-1; D is undetermined. V gave up 0 bases and J gave up 1 base, with 10 bases separating them. Germline-derived CDR1 and CDR2 are SGHRS and YFSETQ. There are 15 residues in the CDR3. The CDR3 region is CASSLAGPPNTEAFF. CDR3 sequence (DNA): TGCGCCAGCAGCTTGGCCGGTCCGCCGAACACTGAAGCTTTCTTT.

The chain combines TRBV7-2 with TRBJ1-4, with a possible D match to TRBD1 (6 bases). The V gene lost 3 bases and the J gene lost 0 bases, with 8 bases spanning the gap. CDR3 length: 15 residues. CDR1 is SGHTA and CDR2 is FQGNSA in the germline V gene. This CDR3 is CASSLDRATNEKLFF. The DNA for the CDR3 is TGTGCCAGCAGCTTGGACAGAGCAACTAATGAAAAACTGTTTTTT.

CDR3 DNA: TGTGCCAGCAGCTTAGCCTACGAGGTCCAGAACACCGGGGAGCTGTTTTTT. It codes for CASSLAYEVQNTGELFF. The rearrangement joins TRBV7-2 to TRBJ2-2, with unresolved D. This CDR3 contains 17 residues. Germline CDR1 and CDR2: SGHTA and FQGNSA. The germline V and J ends were trimmed by 0 bases and 1 base, with 12 bases remaining between them.